Listed here are 9 T cell receptor beta chains from one sample, sequenced in a study of T cells in Graves' hyperthyroidism and ophthalmopathy. Researchers took RNA transcripts and amplified the TCR beta CDR3 regions from them. First-round RT-PCR targeting the TCR CDR3 was performed with the HTBI primer set. TCRdb recomputed calls from the multiplex PCR reads with MiXCR, one row per CDR3 protein. The repertoire includes a few hundred thousand distinct CDR3 sequences, roughly 50% of them detected once, and roughly 20% sits in the top ten. Material: peripheral blood or thyroid tissue (not recorded which). The receptors were gathered from an adult woman with Graves' disease, either hyperthyroidism or ophthalmopathy (not recorded which).

This clonotype was found a few times. The J gene is TRBJ2-3, the V gene TRBV15, with TRBD1 matching over 10 bases. The trim removed 0 bases at V and 5 bases at J, leaving 5 bases unmatched. Germline lookup yields CDR1 LNHNV and CDR2 YYDKDF (reference sequence). The CDR3 is 16 amino acids. CDR3: CATSRDRQGAKDTQYF. The CDR3 DNA sequence: TGTGCCACCAGCAGAGATCGACAGGGGGCCAAAGATACGCAGTATTTT.

V gene TRBV11-2 combines with J gene TRBJ2-7; 9 positions agree with TRBD1. Per the germline V gene, CDR1 is SGHAT and CDR2 is FQNNGV. The CDR3 has 14 amino acids. V shed 5 bases and J 6 bases; nucleotides not matched to a gene: 8. Written as DNA, the CDR3 is TGTGCCAGCAGCCCAGGACAGGGGTTCGGCGAGCAGTACTTC. Its translation is CASSPGQGFGEQYF.

The chain uses TRBV6-1 and TRBJ1-5; 8 bases agree with TRBD1. Germline values: CDR1 MNHNS, CDR2 SASEGT. Germline trimming cut 1 base from V and 4 bases from J; bases unmatched to any gene: 9. The CDR3 sequence is 17 residues long. The CDR3 region is CASSEETGASLNQPQHF. DNA of the CDR3: TGTGCCAGCAGTGAAGAGACAGGGGCATCTTTGAATCAGCCCCAGCATTTT.

The V call is TRBV5-4, the J call TRBJ2-7, with unresolved D. This CDR3 contains 14 residues. Trimming removed 0 bases at V and 4 bases at J, with 11 bases between. Germline V lookup: CDR1 SGHNT, CDR2 YYREEE (reference sequence). DNA for the CDR3: TGTGCCAGCAGCTTGGCGGCTAGATCTTACGAGCAGTACTTC. As protein: CASSLAARSYEQYF.

At least ten counts were recorded for this clonotype. This chain links TRBV5-6 with TRBJ2-7; a weak D match, TRBD1 (5 bases). V lost 0 bases and J lost 1, with 11 bases in between. Looked up from germline, CDR1 is SGHDT and CDR2 is YYEEEE. The CDR3 is 15 amino acids. The CDR3 DNA sequence: TGTGCCAGCAGCTTGGGAGTGGCAGGGTCCTACGAGCAGTACTTC. Translated, it gives CASSLGVAGSYEQYF. Together with reference TRBV5-6 and TRBJ2-7, the CDR3 gives the full variable domain: DAGVTQSPTHLIKTRGQQVTLRCSPKSGHDTVSWYQQALGQGPQFIFQYYEEEERQRGNFPDRFSGHQFPNYSSELNVNALLLGDSALYLCASSLGVAGSYEQYFGPGTRLTVT.

This clonotype was seen at least ten times. V is TRBV6-6 and J is TRBJ2-7, with 12 bases lining up with TRBD2. The CDR3 loop spans 18 amino acids. The germline gives CDR1 MNHNY, CDR2 SVGAGI (reference sequence). The V and J ends lost 6 bases and 7 bases, in that order; junction bases with no gene match: 19. This CDR3 reads CASSSTSGGGGNWREQYF. The CDR3, as DNA: TGTGCCAGCAGCTCGACTAGCGGGGGAGGGGGTAACTGGAGGGAGCAGTACTTC.

V is TRBV5-5 and J is TRBJ1-2, with a tentative D call TRBD1 (6 bases). This CDR3 is built from 14 residues. Germline CDR1 reads SGHKS; CDR2 reads YYEKEE (reference sequence). Trimming left V 4 bases short and J 2 bases short, with 12 bases between. CDR3 sequence: CASSQRQANYGYTF. The DNA for the CDR3 is TGTGCCAGCAGCCAAAGACAGGCGAACTATGGCTACACCTTC.

The rearrangement uses TRBV15 and TRBJ1-5, with 7 bases identical to TRBD1. CDR1 is LNHNV and CDR2 is YYDKDF in the germline V gene (reference sequence). This CDR3 has 13 residues. Here the CDR3 DNA reads TGTGCTACCGACAGGGCAGAACATCAGCCCCAGCATTTT. This sequence encodes CATDRAEHQPQHF. Based on the CDR3 plus reference TRBV15 and TRBJ1-5, the full variable domain is DAMVIQNPRYQVTQFGKPVTLSCSQTLNHNVMYWYQQKSSQAPKLLFHYYDKDFNNEADTPDNFQSRRPNTSFCFLDIRSPGLGDTAMYLCATDRAEHQPQHFGDGTRLSIL.

This clonotype was observed at least ten times. The rearrangement joins TRBV7-9 to TRBJ1-2, with 8 bases fitting TRBD1. CDR1 and CDR2 from the germline V gene are SEHNR and FQNEAQ (reference sequence). The V segment lost 5 bases and the J segment 1 base; nucleotides outside the gene matches: 6. The CDR3 length is 15 residues. CDR3 in DNA: TGTGCCAGCAGCATTGGACAGGGCCGTAACTATGGCTACACCTTC. Protein: CASSIGQGRNYGYTF.